Following are 20 T cell receptor beta chains from one sample sequenced in a study of blood T cells in healthy people across ages. Sample-barcoded 5' priming and a J-beta primer mix drove a second PCR of 7 to 11 cycles. TCRdb itself ran the 5' RACE reads through MiXCR, one entry per CDR3 protein. The data show about 560,000 distinct CDR3 sequences, 27% seen once. This sample also belongs to another study, concerning T cells of mothers and their children.

Specimen: blood. The receptor set was obtained from a boy between 2 and 10 years old in good health.

This clonotype has more than one count but fewer than ten. The chain has TRBV2 and TRBJ1-2; D unclear. CDR1 SNHLY and CDR2 FYNNEI come from the germline V gene. The CDR3 has 13 residues. V was cut by 5 bases and J by 1 base, with 8 bases left in between. CDR3 sequence reads: CASSYLLNYGYTF. CDR3 DNA sequence: TGTGCCAGCAGTTACCTCCTTAACTATGGCTACACCTTC.

This rearrangement joins TRBV20-1 to TRBJ1-4; 7 positions agree with TRBD1. The germline CDR1 and CDR2 sequences are DFQATT and SNEGSKA (reference sequence). CDR3 length: 14 amino acids. V shed 6 bases and J 0 bases; nucleotides not matched to a gene: 4. In DNA, the CDR3 is TGCAGTGCCCAGGGGGGAACAACTAATGAAAAACTGTTTTTT. Its protein product is CSAQGGTTNEKLFF.

The rearrangement joins TRBV6-1 to TRBJ2-1, with TRBD2 identical over 14 bases. This CDR3 spans 16 amino acids. J lost 2 bases, V lost 4 bases, and 1 base had no gene match. Germline CDR1 is MNHNS and CDR2 is SASEGT. CDR3 bases: TGTGCCAGCAGTGGGACTAGCGGGAGGACCTACAATGAGCAGTTCTTC. It encodes CASSGTSGRTYNEQFF.

The chain joins TRBV2 to TRBJ2-1; the D is unclear. The CDR3 sequence is 14 residues long. CDR1 and CDR2 (germline): SNHLY, FYNNEI. V was clipped by 2 bases and J by 7 bases, with 12 bases between them. CDR3 protein: CASSEWLSRNEQFF. The CDR3 DNA reads TGTGCCAGCAGTGAATGGCTCTCGAGGAATGAGCAGTTCTTC. Combining the CDR3 with reference TRBV2 and TRBJ2-1 gives the whole variable domain EPEVTQTPSHQVTQMGQEVILRCVPISNHLYFYWYRQILGQKVEFLVSFYNNEISEKSEIFDDQFSVERPDGSNFTLKIRSTKLEDSAMYFCASSEWLSRNEQFFGPGTRLTVL.

The table lists this clonotype with many counts. The rearrangement uses TRBV18 and TRBJ2-5; D remains unclear. The J call could be wrong; TRBJ2-7 is a better fit for the DNA end. This CDR3 spans 12 amino acids. Germline CDR1 and CDR2: KGHSH and LQKENI. The CDR3 bases are TGTGCCAGCTCACCACGTCTAGGCGAGCAGTACTTC. Translated, it gives CASSPRLGEQYF.

J is TRBJ2-5 and V is TRBV28, with 8 nucleotides matching TRBD1. Near its end, the DNA agrees better with TRBJ2-7, so the J call may be wrong. CDR3 length equals 15 residues. In germline, CDR1 is MDHEN, CDR2 SYDVKM. The DNA of the CDR3 is TGTGCCAGCAGGCCACTTGACAGGGGCGCGGGCGAGCAGTACTTC. Residues: CASRPLDRGAGEQYF.

This clonotype was detected only once. V is TRBV7-2 and J is TRBJ2-5, with unresolved D. V was pared by 7 bases and J by 5 bases, with 8 bases between. The CDR3 runs 11 residues. Germline V gene sequence: CDR1 SGHTA, CDR2 FQGNSA. CDR3: CASTLAETQYF. The CDR3 region has the DNA TGTGCCAGCACCTTGGCGGAGACCCAGTACTTC.

This clonotype was counted between two and nine times. The chain has TRBV20-1 and TRBJ1-1; 7 bases match TRBD1. V was pared by 6 bases and J by 1 base, with 5 bases of the junction left unmatched. The CDR3 spans 13 residues. Germline CDR1 is DFQATT and CDR2 is SNEGSKA (reference sequence). Here the CDR3 reads CSARQGRNTEAFF. CDR3 sequence (DNA): TGCAGTGCCAGACAGGGAAGGAACACTGAAGCTTTCTTT.

This clonotype occurred a few times. V usage is TRBV20-1 and J usage is TRBJ1-2, with 9 bases aligning to TRBD1. Germline V gene data show CDR1 as DFQATT and CDR2 as SNEGSKA (reference sequence). The CDR3 contains 15 residues. V was pared by 2 bases and J by 4 bases, with 8 bases of the junction left unmatched. The CDR3 DNA sequence: TGCAGTGCTAGAACCCCGGGACAGGGCCCCTATGGCTACACCTTC. Translated: CSARTPGQGPYGYTF.

The chain links TRBV29-1 to TRBJ2-5; tentative D call: TRBD1 (6 bases). The DNA end favors TRBJ2-7, so the J call may be wrong. The length of the CDR3 is 13 residues. CDR1 SQVTM and CDR2 ANQGSEA come from the germline V gene. The CDR3 here is CSVMTGGAYEQYF. The CDR3 DNA is TGCAGCGTTATGACAGGTGGAGCCTACGAGCAGTACTTC.

This clonotype was observed a few times. The rearrangement links TRBV5-1 to TRBJ2-1; D perhaps matches TRBD2 (6 bases). The V gene lost 0 bases and the J gene lost 3 bases, with 13 bases spanning the gap. The CDR3 contains 16 residues. Per the germline V gene, CDR1 is SGHRS and CDR2 is YFSETQ. The CDR3 sequence: CASSLGGRWVYNEQFF. The CDR3 DNA follows: TGCGCCAGCAGCTTGGGGGGGAGGTGGGTCTACAATGAGCAGTTCTTC.

The chain couples TRBV2 to TRBJ1-1, with unresolved D. The CDR3 contains 13 residues. Trimming removed 4 bases at V and 0 bases at J, with 6 bases between. Germline V CDR1 and CDR2: SNHLY, FYNNEI. This CDR3 reads CASSAEVNTEAFF. CDR3 bases: TGTGCCAGCAGTGCGGAGGTGAACACTGAAGCTTTCTTT.

This clonotype has a count of ten or more. This chain uses TRBV5-1 with TRBJ2-5; 11 positions match TRBD2. Germline trimming cut 4 bases from V and 0 bases from J; bases unmatched to any gene: 5. Germline CDR1 and CDR2: SGHRS and YFSETQ. The CDR3 sequence is 16 residues long. The CDR3 DNA is TGCGCCAGCAGCCCGGGACTAGCGGCACACCAAGAGACCCAGTACTTC. This translates into CASSPGLAAHQETQYF.

The CDR3 nucleotides are TGTGCCAGCAGTGACCACGCTGAGAACACTGAAGCTTTCTTT. Encoded protein: CASSDHAENTEAFF. J is TRBJ1-1 and V is TRBV6-4; no firm D call. Trimming pared 2 bases from V and 1 base from J, leaving 8 bases between. The V gene's germline CDR1 is MRHNA and CDR2 SNTAGT. This CDR3 is built from 14 residues.

Comments on this clonotype: One end of the junction fails to match germline, which may point to a read error. The chain couples TRBV11-2 to TRBJ2-5; 7 bases agree with TRBD1. Looked up from germline, CDR1 is SGHAT and CDR2 is FQNNGV. The CDR3 has 14 amino acids. The CDR3 bases are TGTGCCAGCGGCTTAGCCGAGGGGGCCGAGACCCAGTACTTC. Amino acid sequence: CASGLAEGAETQYF.

This clonotype was counted only a few times. The chain recombines TRBV7-6 with TRBJ1-5; TRBD1 might be the D (5 bases). The CDR3 has 13 amino acids. Germline CDR1 reads SGHVS; CDR2 reads FNYEAQ. V shed 4 bases and J shed 8 bases, with 12 bases lying between them. The DNA for the CDR3 is TGTGCCAGCAGCTCCGGGGGGAGGGAGCCCCAGCATTTT. This codes for CASSSGGREPQHF.

This chain links TRBV4-3 with TRBJ2-1, with 9 bases lining up with TRBD1. This CDR3 is 15 amino acids long. Losses at the gene ends were 4 bases for V and 3 bases for J; bases not matched to a gene: 4. Looked up from germline, CDR1 is LGHNA and CDR2 is YSLEER. The CDR3 region has the DNA TGCGCCAGCAGCCGTGGGGACAGGGTCTACAATGAGCAGTTCTTC. It translates to CASSRGDRVYNEQFF.

The chain joins TRBV6-6 to TRBJ2-7, with TRBD2 as a possible D gene (7 bases). V shed 4 bases and J shed 6 bases, with 16 bases lying between them. The CDR3 loop spans 14 amino acids. In germline, CDR1 is MNHNY, CDR2 SVGAGI (reference sequence). This CDR3 is CASSFRGAGSEQYF. CDR3 bases: TGTGCCAGCAGTTTTCGGGGGGCGGGCTCCGAGCAGTACTTC.

The sample holds a few counts of this clonotype. The chain links TRBV12-3 or TRBV12-4 to TRBJ2-5; 9 nucleotides align to TRBD1. The junction had 4 bases not matched to a gene; V was cut back by 4 bases and J by 4 bases. The CDR3 length is 14 residues. For the CDR3, the DNA is TGTGCCAGCAGTTACAGGGGGCCGGGAGAGACCCAGTACTTC. Residues: CASSYRGPGETQYF.

This clonotype was detected only a few times. The rearrangement joins TRBV7-2 to TRBJ1-4, with D possibly TRBD1 on 5 matching bases. CDR3 length equals 16 residues. Germline V gene sequence: CDR1 SGHTA, CDR2 FQGNSA. V gave up 0 bases and J gave up 7 bases, with 15 bases separating them. For the CDR3, the DNA is TGTGCCAGCAGCTTAGCGGTTGGGGGACGGAGTGAAAAACTGTTTTTT. It specifies CASSLAVGGRSEKLFF. The full variable domain, rest sourced from reference TRBV7-2 and TRBJ1-4, is GAGVSQSPSNKVTEKGKDVELRCDPISGHTALYWYRQSLGQGLEFLIYFQGNSAPDKSGLPSDRFSAERTGGSVSTLTIQRTQQEDSAVYLCASSLAVGGRSEKLFFGSGTQLSVL.